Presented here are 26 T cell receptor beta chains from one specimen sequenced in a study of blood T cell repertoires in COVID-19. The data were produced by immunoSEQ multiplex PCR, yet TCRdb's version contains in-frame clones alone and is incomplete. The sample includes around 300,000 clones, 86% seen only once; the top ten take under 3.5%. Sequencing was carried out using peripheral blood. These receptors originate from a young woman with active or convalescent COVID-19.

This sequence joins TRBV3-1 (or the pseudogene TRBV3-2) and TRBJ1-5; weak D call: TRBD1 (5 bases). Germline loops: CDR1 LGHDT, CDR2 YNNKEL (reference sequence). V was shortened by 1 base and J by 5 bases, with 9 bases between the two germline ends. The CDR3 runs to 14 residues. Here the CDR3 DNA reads TGTGCCAGCAGCCAAGCCCAGGGTGATCAGCCCCAGCATTTT. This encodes CASSQAQGDQPQHF.

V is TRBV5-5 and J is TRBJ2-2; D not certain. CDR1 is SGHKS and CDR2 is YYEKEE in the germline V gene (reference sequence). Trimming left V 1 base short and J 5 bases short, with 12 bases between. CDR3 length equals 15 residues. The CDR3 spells CASSLLAGRTGELFF. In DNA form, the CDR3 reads TGTGCCAGCAGCTTGTTGGCAGGTCGGACCGGGGAGCTGTTTTTT.

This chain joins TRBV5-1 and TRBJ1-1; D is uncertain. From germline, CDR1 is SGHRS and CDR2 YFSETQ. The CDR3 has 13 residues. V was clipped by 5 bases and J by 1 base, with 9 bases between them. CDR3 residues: CASRENPNTEAFF. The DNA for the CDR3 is TGCGCCAGCAGGGAGAATCCGAACACTGAAGCTTTCTTT.

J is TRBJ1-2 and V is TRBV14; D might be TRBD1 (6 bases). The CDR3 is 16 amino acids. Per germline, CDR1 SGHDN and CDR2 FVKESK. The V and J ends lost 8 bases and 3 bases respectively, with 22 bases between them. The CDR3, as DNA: TGTGCCAGCCCGAGAACCGAGGGGGTCCGGCACTATGGCTACACCTTC. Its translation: CASPRTEGVRHYGYTF.

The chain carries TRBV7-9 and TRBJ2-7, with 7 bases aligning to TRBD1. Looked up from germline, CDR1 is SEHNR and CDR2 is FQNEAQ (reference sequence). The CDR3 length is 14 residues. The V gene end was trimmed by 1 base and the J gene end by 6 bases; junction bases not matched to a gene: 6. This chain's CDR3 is CASSLGQGRTEQYF. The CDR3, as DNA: TGTGCCAGCAGCTTAGGACAGGGACGGACCGAGCAGTACTTC.

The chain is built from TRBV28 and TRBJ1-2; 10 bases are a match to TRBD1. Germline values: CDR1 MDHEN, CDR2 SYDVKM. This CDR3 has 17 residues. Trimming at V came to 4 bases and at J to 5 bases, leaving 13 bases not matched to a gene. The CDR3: CASSSTTGGSGYYGYTF. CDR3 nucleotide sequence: TGTGCCAGCAGTTCCACGACAGGGGGCAGTGGTTATTATGGCTACACCTTC.

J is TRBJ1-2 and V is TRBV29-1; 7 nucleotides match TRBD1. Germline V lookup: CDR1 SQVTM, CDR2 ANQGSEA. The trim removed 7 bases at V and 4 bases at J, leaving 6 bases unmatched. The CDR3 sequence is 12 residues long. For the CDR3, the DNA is TGCAGCGCAAGACAGGGAGGCTATGGCTACACCTTC. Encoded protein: CSARQGGYGYTF.

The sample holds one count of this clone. CDR3 sequence reads: CASSPTRDTEAFF. Written as DNA, the CDR3 is TGTGCCAGCTCACCAACGAGGGACACTGAAGCTTTCTTT. V gene TRBV18 combines with J gene TRBJ1-1; D ambiguous. V shed 2 bases and J shed 3 bases, with 7 bases lying between them. The CDR3 sequence is 13 residues long. Germline V lookup: CDR1 KGHSH, CDR2 LQKENI.

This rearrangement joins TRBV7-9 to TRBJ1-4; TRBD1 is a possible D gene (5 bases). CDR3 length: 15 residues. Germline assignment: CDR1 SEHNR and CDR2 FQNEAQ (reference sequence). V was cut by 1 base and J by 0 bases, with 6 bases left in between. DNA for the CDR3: TGTGCCAGCAGCTTAGAGGGGTCAACTAATGAAAAACTGTTTTTT. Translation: CASSLEGSTNEKLFF.

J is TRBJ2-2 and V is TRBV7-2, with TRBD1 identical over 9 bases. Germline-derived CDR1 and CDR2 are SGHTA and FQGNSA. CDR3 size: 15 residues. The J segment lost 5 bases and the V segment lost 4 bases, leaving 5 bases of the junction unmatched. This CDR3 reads CASSSQGARTGELFF. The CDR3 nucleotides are TGTGCCAGCAGCTCACAGGGGGCGAGAACCGGGGAGCTGTTTTTT.

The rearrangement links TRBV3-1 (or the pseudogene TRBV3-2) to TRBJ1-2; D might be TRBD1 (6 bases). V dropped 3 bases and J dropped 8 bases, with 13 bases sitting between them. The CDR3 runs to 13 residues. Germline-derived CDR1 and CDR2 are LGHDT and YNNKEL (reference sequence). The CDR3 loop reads CASSQPTGLGYTF. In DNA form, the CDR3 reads TGTGCCAGCAGCCAGCCGACAGGCCTGGGCTACACCTTC.

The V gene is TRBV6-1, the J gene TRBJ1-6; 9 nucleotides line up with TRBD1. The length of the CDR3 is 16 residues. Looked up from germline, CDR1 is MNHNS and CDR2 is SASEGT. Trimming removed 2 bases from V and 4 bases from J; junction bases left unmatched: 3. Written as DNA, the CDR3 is TGTGCCAGCAGTGAAAACAGGGGGCGATATAATTCACCCCTCCACTTT. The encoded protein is CASSENRGRYNSPLHF.

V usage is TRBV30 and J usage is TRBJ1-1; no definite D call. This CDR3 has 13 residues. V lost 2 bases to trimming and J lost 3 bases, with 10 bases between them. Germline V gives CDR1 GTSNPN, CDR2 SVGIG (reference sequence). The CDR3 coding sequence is TGTGCCTGGAGTCTCACGGAGTACACTGAAGCTTTCTTT. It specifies CAWSLTEYTEAFF.

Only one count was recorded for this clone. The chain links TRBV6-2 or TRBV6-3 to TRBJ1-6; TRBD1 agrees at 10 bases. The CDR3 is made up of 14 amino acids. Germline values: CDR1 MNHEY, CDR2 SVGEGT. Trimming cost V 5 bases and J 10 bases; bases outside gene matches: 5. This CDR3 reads CASSMGQGRSPLHF. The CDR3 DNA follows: TGTGCCAGCAGTATGGGACAGGGGAGATCACCCCTCCACTTT.

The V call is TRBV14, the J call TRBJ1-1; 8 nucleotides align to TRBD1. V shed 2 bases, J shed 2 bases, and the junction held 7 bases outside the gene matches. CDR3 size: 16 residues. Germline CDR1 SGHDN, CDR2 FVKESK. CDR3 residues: CASSQRQGMINTEAFF. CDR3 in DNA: TGTGCCAGCAGCCAAAGACAGGGGATGATAAACACTGAAGCTTTCTTT.

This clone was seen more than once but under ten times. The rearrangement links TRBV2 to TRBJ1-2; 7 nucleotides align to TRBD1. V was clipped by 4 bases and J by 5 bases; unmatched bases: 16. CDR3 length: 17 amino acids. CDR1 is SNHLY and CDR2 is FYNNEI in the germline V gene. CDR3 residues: CASSVSSGQGESYGYTF. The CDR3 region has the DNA TGTGCCAGCAGTGTCTCGTCGGGCCAGGGGGAGAGTTATGGCTACACCTTC.

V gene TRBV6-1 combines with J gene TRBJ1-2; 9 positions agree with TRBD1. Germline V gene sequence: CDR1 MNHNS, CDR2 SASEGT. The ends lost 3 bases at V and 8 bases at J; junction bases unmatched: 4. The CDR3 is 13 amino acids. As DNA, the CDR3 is TGTGCCAGCAGTGATCGACAGGGGGACGGCTACACCTTC. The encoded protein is CASSDRQGDGYTF.

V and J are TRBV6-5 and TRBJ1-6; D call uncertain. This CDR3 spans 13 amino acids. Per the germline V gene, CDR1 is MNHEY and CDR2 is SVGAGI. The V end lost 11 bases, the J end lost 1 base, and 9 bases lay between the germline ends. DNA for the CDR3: TGTGCCGGTAGATGGTCCTATAATTCACCCCTCCACTTT. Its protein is CAGRWSYNSPLHF.

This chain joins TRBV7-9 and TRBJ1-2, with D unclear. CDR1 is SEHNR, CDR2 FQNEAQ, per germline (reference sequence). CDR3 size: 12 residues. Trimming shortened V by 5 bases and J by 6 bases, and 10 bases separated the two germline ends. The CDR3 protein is CASSRTEDGYTF. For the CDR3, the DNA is TGTGCCAGCAGCAGGACGGAGGATGGCTACACCTTC.

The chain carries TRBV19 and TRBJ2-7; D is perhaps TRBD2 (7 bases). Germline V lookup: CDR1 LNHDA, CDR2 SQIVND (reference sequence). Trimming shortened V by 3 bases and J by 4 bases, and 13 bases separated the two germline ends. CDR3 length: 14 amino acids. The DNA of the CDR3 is TGTGCCAGTAGTATTCGGGGGGCACTGTACGAGCAGTACTTC. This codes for CASSIRGALYEQYF.

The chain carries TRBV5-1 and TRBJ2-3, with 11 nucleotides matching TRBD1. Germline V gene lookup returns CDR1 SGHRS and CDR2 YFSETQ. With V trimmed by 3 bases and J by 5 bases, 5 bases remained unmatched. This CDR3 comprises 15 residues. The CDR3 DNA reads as TGCGCCAGCAGCTGGACAGGGGGCGCGGAAGATACGCAGTATTTT. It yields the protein CASSWTGGAEDTQYF.

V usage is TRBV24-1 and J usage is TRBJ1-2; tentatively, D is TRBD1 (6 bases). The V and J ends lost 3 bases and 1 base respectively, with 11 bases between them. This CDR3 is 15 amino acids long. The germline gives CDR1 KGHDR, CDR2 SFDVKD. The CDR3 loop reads CATSDPTGSNYGYTF. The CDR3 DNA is TGTGCCACCAGTGATCCAACAGGGAGTAACTATGGCTACACCTTC.

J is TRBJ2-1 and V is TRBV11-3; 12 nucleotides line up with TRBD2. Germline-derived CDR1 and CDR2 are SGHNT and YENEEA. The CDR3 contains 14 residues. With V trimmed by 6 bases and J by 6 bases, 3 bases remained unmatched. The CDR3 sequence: CASRSTSGGNEQFF. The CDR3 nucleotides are TGTGCCAGCAGGTCGACTAGCGGGGGCAATGAGCAGTTCTTC.

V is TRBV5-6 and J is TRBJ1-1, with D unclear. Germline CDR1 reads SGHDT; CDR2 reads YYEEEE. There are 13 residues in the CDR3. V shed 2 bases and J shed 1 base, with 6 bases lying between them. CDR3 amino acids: CASSFSGNTEAFF. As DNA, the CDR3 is TGTGCCAGCAGCTTCTCGGGGAACACTGAAGCTTTCTTT.

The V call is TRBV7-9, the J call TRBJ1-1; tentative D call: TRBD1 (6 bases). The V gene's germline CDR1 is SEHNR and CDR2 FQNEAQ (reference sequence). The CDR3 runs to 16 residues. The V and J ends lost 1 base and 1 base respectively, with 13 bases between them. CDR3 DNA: TGTGCCAGCAGCTTAGATTACGGGACAAAGAACACTGAAGCTTTCTTT. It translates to CASSLDYGTKNTEAFF.

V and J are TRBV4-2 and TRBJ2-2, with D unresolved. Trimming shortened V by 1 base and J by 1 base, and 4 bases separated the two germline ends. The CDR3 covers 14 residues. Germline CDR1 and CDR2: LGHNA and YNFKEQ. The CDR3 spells CASSQAGNTGELFF. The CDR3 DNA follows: TGTGCCAGCAGCCAAGCAGGGAACACCGGGGAGCTGTTTTTT.